The 14 T cell receptor beta chains below all came from one sample that was sequenced in a study of T-cell memory formation after mild COVID-19. TCRdb ran MiXCR on the 5' RACE reads and lists one entry per CDR3 protein. The data contain more than 250,000 distinct CDR3 sequences, 15% to 20% of them singletons. The sequenced sample consisted of PBMCs or a T cell subset sorted from them (not recorded which). The source is a man aged 18-30 years who had mild COVID-19 (a few samples of this study predate the infection). Cell type and time point are not known.

This clonotype was seen at least ten times. The CDR3 loop reads CASSQEAQTGYEQYF. CDR3 coding DNA: TGCGCCAGCAGCCAAGAGGCCCAGACTGGTTACGAGCAGTACTTC. The chain carries TRBV4-3 and TRBJ2-7; D is uncertain. The CDR3 has 15 residues. Germline values: CDR1 LGHNA, CDR2 YSLEER. Trimming removed 0 bases from V and 4 bases from J, with 13 bases in between.

V is TRBV6-5 and J is TRBJ1-1; a weak D match, TRBD1 (6 bases). There are 12 residues in the CDR3. Between the trimmed V and J ends, which lost 1 base and 11 bases, there was a span of 11 bases. CDR1 is MNHEY, CDR2 SVGAGI, per germline. CDR3 nucleotide sequence: TGTGCCAGCAGTTACTTCCAGGGGACGGCTTTCTTT. This encodes CASSYFQGTAFF.

J is TRBJ1-2 and V is TRBV12-3 or TRBV12-4; a possible D gene is TRBD1 (6 bases). Trimming removed 8 bases from V and 8 bases from J, with 21 bases in between. The CDR3 extends over 14 amino acids. For the CDR3, the DNA is TGTGCCAGCGCTAACCAGGGGAGGATGGGAGGCTACACCTTC. Its translation: CASANQGRMGGYTF.

The CDR3 loop is CASSLRRGPDTQYF. In DNA form, the CDR3 reads TGTGCCAGCAGTCTTCGGAGGGGGCCAGATACGCAGTATTTT. The chain links TRBV25-1 to TRBJ2-3; possible D gene TRBD1, 7 bases. Germline assignment: CDR1 MGHDK and CDR2 SYGVNS. Trimming removed 5 bases at V and 4 bases at J, with 13 bases between. This CDR3 region has 14 residues.

This clonotype was recorded a few times. This chain links TRBV10-3 with TRBJ2-3; D is perhaps TRBD1 (6 bases). CDR3 length: 14 residues. The V end lost 8 bases, the J end lost 2 bases, and 14 bases lay between the germline ends. The germline gives CDR1 ENHRY, CDR2 SYGVKD. CDR3 residues: CAIGGRAPTDTQYF. The CDR3 DNA reads TGTGCCATCGGGGGCAGGGCACCCACAGATACGCAGTATTTT.

This clonotype was detected ten times or more. This chain uses TRBV6-1 with TRBJ1-3, with D perhaps TRBD1 (6 bases). Per germline, CDR1 MNHNS and CDR2 SASEGT. V lost 1 base and J lost 6, with 10 bases in between. This CDR3 spans 14 amino acids. In DNA form, the CDR3 reads TGTGCCAGCAGTGAAGAGGAGGGGGTAAACACCATATATTTT. It is translated as CASSEEEGVNTIYF.

V is TRBV14 and J is TRBJ2-5; D gene unclear. CDR3 length equals 16 residues. The germline CDR1 and CDR2 sequences are SGHDN and FVKESK. Trimming shortened V by 4 bases and J by 5 bases, and 20 bases separated the two germline ends. Here the CDR3 reads CASSPPASSNGETQYF. As DNA, the CDR3 is TGTGCCAGCAGCCCCCCTGCCAGTTCTAATGGGGAGACCCAGTACTTC.

This clonotype was detected only a few times. The chain carries TRBV7-3 and TRBJ2-5; D unclear. The ends were cut back, 6 bases at V and 7 bases at J, with 12 bases in the middle. Germline lookup yields CDR1 SGHTA and CDR2 FQGTGA. The CDR3 is made up of 12 amino acids. Here the CDR3 reads CASSLGSGTQYF. In DNA form, the CDR3 reads TGTGCCAGCAGTCTAGGGTCCGGGACCCAGTACTTC.

The chain has TRBV11-2 and TRBJ2-5; 7 bases are a match to TRBD1. Per germline, CDR1 SGHAT and CDR2 FQNNGV. CDR3 length: 13 amino acids. The junction had 5 bases not matched to a gene; V was cut back by 5 bases and J by 5 bases. The CDR3 sequence is CASSRGGWETQYF. The CDR3 coding sequence is TGTGCCAGCAGCCGAGGGGGCTGGGAGACCCAGTACTTC.

This clonotype was observed a few times. The chain couples TRBV7-2 to TRBJ1-1; D remains ambiguous. This CDR3 is built from 13 residues. V lost 5 bases and J lost 3, with 10 bases in between. Germline V gene data show CDR1 as SGHTA and CDR2 as FQGNSA. CDR3 loop: CASSTQVDTEAFF. The CDR3 DNA is TGTGCCAGCAGCACTCAAGTTGACACTGAAGCTTTCTTT.

V and J are TRBV20-1 and TRBJ2-3; 9 bases align to TRBD2. From germline, CDR1 is DFQATT and CDR2 SNEGSKA (reference sequence). J was trimmed by 5 bases and V by 0 bases; bases with no gene match: 6. The CDR3 totals 15 residues. The CDR3 reads CSARDGVAGVDTQYF. DNA of the CDR3: TGCAGTGCTAGAGATGGGGTAGCGGGGGTAGATACGCAGTATTTT.

For this clonotype: A much larger clone sits a single nucleotide away, making a read error possible. Written as DNA, the CDR3 is TGTGCCAGCAGCCGACTAGCGGGGGACACCGGGGAGCTGTTTTTT. This sequence encodes CASSRLAGDTGELFF. The rearrangement uses TRBV4-2 and TRBJ2-2; 12 nucleotides line up with TRBD2. V shed 4 bases, J shed 3 bases, and the junction held 0 bases outside the gene matches. The V gene's germline CDR1 is LGHNA and CDR2 YNFKEQ. The CDR3 runs to 15 residues.

This clonotype was seen a few times. The chain carries TRBV7-8 and TRBJ2-3, with D unclear. The germline V gene encodes CDR1 SGHVS and CDR2 FQNEAQ. Trimming removed 4 bases from V and 4 bases from J, with 18 bases in between. CDR3 length: 16 amino acids. Written as DNA, the CDR3 is TGTGCCAGCAGCTACCCAGATAGGCGGAGCCCAGATACGCAGTATTTT. Amino acid sequence: CASSYPDRRSPDTQYF.

The chain carries TRBV6-5 and TRBJ2-3; 12 bases align to TRBD2. Per the germline V gene, CDR1 is MNHEY and CDR2 is SVGAGI. This CDR3 comprises 17 residues. J gave up 0 bases and V 1 base, and 2 bases lay outside the gene matches. Here the CDR3 reads CASSYFGLAGSTDTQYF. CDR3 in DNA: TGTGCCAGCAGTTACTTCGGACTAGCGGGGAGCACAGATACGCAGTATTTT.